Shown below are 8 T cell receptor beta chains from a single sample sequenced in a study of T-cell memory formation after mild COVID-19. Via MiXCR, TCRdb re-called the 5' RACE reads, giving one row per CDR3 protein. The repertoire includes about 130,000 distinct CDR3 sequences, 16% of them detected once, and about 15% sits in the top ten. Sample: PBMCs or a T cell subset sorted from them (not recorded which). Receptors were obtained from an adult woman who had mild COVID-19 (a few samples of this study predate the infection). Cell type and time point are not known.

The sample holds a few counts of this clonotype. The chain has TRBV7-9 and TRBJ2-3; TRBD2 might be the D (7 bases). With 0 bases removed from V and 2 bases from J, the gap between germline ends came to 9 bases. From germline, CDR1 is SEHNR and CDR2 FQNEAQ (reference sequence). The CDR3 consists of 15 residues. The chain's CDR3 is CASSLAGGPTDTQYF. DNA of the CDR3: TGTGCCAGCAGCTTAGCGGGGGGGCCCACAGATACGCAGTATTTT.

The rearrangement uses TRBV6-2 or TRBV6-3 and TRBJ2-1, with 8 nucleotides matching TRBD2. CDR1 and CDR2 (germline): MNHEY, SVGEGT. The CDR3 is 15 residues long. V lost 6 bases and J lost 6; bases outside the gene matches: 10. The CDR3 DNA reads TGTGCCAGCAGGATTAGCGGGACCTTTGGCAATGAGCAGTTCTTC. Its protein is CASRISGTFGNEQFF.

The CDR3 protein is CASSRPGRGFTGELFF. The CDR3 DNA reads TGTGCCAGCAGTCGCCCAGGGCGGGGGTTTACCGGGGAGCTGTTTTTT. This chain uses TRBV9 with TRBJ2-2, with 7 bases aligning to TRBD2. The germline CDR1 and CDR2 sequences are SGDLS and YYNGEE. V dropped 5 bases and J dropped 5; count of bases not matched to a gene: 12. The CDR3 length is 16 residues.

This clonotype was detected a few times. The J gene is TRBJ2-1, the V gene TRBV19, with D perhaps TRBD1 (6 bases). V lost 5 bases and J 4 bases, leaving 12 bases between the germline ends. Germline V lookup: CDR1 LNHDA, CDR2 SQIVND (reference sequence). The CDR3 totals 14 residues. This CDR3 reads CASSYGQPYNEQFF. The CDR3 DNA reads as TGTGCCAGTAGTTACGGACAGCCGTACAATGAGCAGTTCTTC.

This clonotype was counted only a few times. CDR3 sequence reads: CASIREPYNEQFF. The CDR3 DNA reads as TGTGCCAGCATTCGGGAGCCCTACAATGAGCAGTTCTTC. The J gene is TRBJ2-1, the V gene TRBV12-3 or TRBV12-4, with D maybe TRBD2 (6 bases). V was cut by 7 bases and J by 2 bases, with 9 bases left in between. CDR3 size: 13 residues.

The rearrangement joins TRBV2 to TRBJ1-2; D gene unclear. Germline V gives CDR1 SNHLY, CDR2 FYNNEI. V lost 4 bases and J 3 bases, leaving 15 bases between the germline ends. CDR3 length: 15 amino acids. CDR3 sequence reads: CASSVGWNEHYGYTF. CDR3 nucleotides: TGTGCCAGCAGTGTAGGTTGGAACGAACACTATGGCTACACCTTC. The full variable domain, completed using reference TRBV2 and TRBJ1-2, is EPEVTQTPSHQVTQMGQEVILRCVPISNHLYFYWYRQILGQKVEFLVSFYNNEISEKSEIFDDQFSVERPDGSNFTLKIRSTKLEDSAMYFCASSVGWNEHYGYTFGSGTRLTVV.

The chain uses TRBV29-1 and TRBJ2-2; tentative D call: TRBD1 (7 bases). Germline CDR1 and CDR2: SQVTM and ANQGSEA. Trimming removed 6 bases at V and 3 bases at J, with 17 bases between. The CDR3 contains 15 residues. This CDR3 is CSVRRGEWYTGELFF. CDR3 nucleotide sequence: TGCAGCGTACGCAGGGGGGAGTGGTACACCGGGGAGCTGTTTTTT.

Only a few counts were recorded for this clonotype. The chain joins TRBV7-6 to TRBJ1-1, with D uncertain. This CDR3 is 13 amino acids long. Trimming cost V 1 base and J 4 bases, with 7 bases left between them. CDR1 and CDR2 (germline): SGHVS, FNYEAQ. The DNA for the CDR3 is TGTGCCAGCAGCTTAGGGGGTCGCACTGAAGCTTTCTTT. Translated, it gives CASSLGGRTEAFF. The variable domain in full, completed from reference TRBV7-6 and TRBJ1-1, reads GAGVSQSPRYKVTKRGQDVALRCDPISGHVSLYWYRQALGQGPEFLTYFNYEAQQDKSGLPNDRFSAERPEGSISTLTIQRTEQRDSAMYRCASSLGGRTEAFFGQGTRLTVV.